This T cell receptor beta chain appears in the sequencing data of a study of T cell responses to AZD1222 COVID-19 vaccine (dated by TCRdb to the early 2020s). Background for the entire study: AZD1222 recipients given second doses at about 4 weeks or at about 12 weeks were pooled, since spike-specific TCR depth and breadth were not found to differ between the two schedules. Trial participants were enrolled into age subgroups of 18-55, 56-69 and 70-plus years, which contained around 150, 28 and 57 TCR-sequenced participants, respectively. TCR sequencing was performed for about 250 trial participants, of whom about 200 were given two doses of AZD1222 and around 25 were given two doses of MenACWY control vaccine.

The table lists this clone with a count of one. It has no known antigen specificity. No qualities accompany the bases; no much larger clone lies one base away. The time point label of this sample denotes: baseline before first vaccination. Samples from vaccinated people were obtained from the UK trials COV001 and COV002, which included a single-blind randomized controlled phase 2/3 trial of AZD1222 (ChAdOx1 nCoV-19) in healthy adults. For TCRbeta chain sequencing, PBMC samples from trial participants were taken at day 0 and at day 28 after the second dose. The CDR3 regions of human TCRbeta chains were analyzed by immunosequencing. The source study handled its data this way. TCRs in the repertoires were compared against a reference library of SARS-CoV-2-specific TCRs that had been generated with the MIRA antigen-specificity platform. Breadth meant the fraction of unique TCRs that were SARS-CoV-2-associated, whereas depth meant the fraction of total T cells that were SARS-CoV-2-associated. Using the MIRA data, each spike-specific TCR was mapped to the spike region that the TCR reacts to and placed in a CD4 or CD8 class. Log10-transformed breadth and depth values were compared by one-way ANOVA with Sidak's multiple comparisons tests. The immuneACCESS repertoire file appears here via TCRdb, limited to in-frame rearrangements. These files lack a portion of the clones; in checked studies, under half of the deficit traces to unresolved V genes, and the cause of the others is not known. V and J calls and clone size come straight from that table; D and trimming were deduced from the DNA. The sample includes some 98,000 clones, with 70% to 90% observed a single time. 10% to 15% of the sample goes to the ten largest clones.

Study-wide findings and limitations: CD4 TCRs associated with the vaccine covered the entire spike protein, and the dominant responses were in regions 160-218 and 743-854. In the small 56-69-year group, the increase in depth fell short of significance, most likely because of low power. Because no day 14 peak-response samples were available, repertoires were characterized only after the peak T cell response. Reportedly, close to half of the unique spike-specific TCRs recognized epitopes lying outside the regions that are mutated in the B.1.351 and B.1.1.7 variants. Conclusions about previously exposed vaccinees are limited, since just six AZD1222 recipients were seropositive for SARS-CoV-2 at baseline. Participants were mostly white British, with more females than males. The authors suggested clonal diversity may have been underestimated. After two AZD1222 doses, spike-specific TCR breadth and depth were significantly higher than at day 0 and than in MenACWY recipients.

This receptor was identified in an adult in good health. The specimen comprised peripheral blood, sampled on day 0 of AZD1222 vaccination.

The CDR3 protein sequence reads: CASNYNRDHNSPLHF. The bases are TGTGCCAGCAACTATAACAGGGACCATAATTCACCCCTCCACTTT. The chain joins TRBV7-8 to TRBJ1-6; TRBD1 is perhaps the D gene, given 6 matching bases. V loses 7 bases of germline sequence and J loses 5 bases, and the interval between the two ends is 15 bases. Reading from cysteine to phenylalanine, the CDR3 counts 15 amino acids. Of the read, only the CDR3 DNA is kept; its 45 bases are in frame from base 1. Via the germline V gene, CDR1 is SGHVS and CDR2 FQNEAQ.